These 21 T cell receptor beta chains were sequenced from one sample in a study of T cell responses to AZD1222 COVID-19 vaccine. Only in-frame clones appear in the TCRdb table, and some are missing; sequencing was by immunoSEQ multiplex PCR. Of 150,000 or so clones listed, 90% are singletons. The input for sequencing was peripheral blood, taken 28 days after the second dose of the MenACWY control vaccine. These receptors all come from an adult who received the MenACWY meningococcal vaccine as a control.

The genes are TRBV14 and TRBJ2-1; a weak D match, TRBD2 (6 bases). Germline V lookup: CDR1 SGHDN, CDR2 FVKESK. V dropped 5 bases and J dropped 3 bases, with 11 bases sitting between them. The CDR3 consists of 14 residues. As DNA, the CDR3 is TGTGCCAGCAGCTCATTGACTAGCTACAATGAGCAGTTCTTC. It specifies CASSSLTSYNEQFF.

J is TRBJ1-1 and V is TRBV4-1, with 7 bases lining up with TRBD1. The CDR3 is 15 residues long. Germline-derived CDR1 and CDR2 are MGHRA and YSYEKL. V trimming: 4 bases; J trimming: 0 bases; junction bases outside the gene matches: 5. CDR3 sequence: CASSLGQRMNTEAFF. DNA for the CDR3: TGCGCCAGCAGCCTGGGACAGCGAATGAACACTGAAGCTTTCTTT.

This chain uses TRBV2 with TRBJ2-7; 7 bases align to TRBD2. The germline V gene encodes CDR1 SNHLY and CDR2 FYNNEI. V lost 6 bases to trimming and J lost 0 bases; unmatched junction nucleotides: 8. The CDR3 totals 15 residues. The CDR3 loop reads CASRGGTTFSYEQYF. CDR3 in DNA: TGTGCCAGCAGGGGGGGGACTACCTTCTCCTACGAGCAGTACTTC.

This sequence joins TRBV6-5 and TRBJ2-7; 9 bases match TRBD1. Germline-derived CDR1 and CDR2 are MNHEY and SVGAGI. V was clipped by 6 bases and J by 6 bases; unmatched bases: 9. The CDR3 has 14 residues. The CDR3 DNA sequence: TGTGCCAGCAGCAACAGGGGGCCCTACTCCGAGCAGTACTTC. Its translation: CASSNRGPYSEQYF.

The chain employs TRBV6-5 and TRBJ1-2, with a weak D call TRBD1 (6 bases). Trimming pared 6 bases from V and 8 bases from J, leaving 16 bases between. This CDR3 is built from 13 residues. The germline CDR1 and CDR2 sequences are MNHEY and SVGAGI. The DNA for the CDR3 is TGTGCCAGCAGGACAACAGGGTTTGACGGCTACACCTTC. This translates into CASRTTGFDGYTF.

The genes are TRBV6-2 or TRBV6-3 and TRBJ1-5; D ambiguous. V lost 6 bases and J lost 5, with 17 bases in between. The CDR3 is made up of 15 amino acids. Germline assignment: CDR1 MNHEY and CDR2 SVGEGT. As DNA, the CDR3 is TGTGCCAGCAGCCACGACGCAGCCTTATATCAGCCCCAGCATTTT. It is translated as CASSHDAALYQPQHF.

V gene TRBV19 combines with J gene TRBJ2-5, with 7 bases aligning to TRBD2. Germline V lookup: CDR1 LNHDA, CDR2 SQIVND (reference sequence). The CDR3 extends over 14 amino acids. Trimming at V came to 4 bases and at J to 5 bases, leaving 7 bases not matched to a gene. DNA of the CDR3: TGTGCCAGTAGTACCACAAGGGAGGGTGAGACCCAGTACTTC. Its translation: CASSTTREGETQYF.

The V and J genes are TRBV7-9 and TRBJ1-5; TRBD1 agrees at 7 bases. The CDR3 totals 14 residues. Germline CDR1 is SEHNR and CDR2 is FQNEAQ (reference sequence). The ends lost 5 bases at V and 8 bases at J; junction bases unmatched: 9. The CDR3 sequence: CASSVQGSGKPQHF. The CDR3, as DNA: TGTGCCAGCAGCGTACAGGGGTCGGGGAAGCCCCAGCATTTT.

CDR3 sequence: CASSQVKSNEQFF. CDR3 nucleotides: TGCGCCAGCAGCCAAGTCAAGTCGAATGAGCAGTTCTTC. The chain joins TRBV4-3 to TRBJ2-1; D is uncertain. The CDR3 consists of 13 residues. Trimming removed 1 base at V and 7 bases at J, with 8 bases between. Germline V gene data show CDR1 as LGHNA and CDR2 as YSLEER.

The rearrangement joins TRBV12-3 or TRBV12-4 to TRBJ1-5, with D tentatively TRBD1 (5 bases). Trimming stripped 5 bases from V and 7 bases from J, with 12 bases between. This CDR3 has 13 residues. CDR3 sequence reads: CASSTQTDQPQHF. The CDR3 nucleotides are TGTGCCAGCAGTACCCAGACAGACCAGCCCCAGCATTTT.

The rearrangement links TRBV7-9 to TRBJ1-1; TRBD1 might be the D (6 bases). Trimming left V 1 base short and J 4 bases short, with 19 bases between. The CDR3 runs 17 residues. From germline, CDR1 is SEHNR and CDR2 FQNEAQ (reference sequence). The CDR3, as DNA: TGTGCCAGCAGCTTAGGGAAGTTTCAGGGGCAGGGCACTGAAGCTTTCTTT. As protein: CASSLGKFQGQGTEAFF.

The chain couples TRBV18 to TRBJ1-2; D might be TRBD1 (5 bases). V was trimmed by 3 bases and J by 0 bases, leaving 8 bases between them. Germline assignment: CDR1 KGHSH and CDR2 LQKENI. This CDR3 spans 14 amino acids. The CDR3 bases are TGTGCCAGCTCACCCGGGACCTCTAACTATGGCTACACCTTC. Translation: CASSPGTSNYGYTF.

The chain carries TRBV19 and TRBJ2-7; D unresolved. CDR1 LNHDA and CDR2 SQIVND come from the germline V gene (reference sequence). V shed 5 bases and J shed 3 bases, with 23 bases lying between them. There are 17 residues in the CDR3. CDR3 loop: CASSLRARSPVGYEQYF. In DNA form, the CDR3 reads TGTGCCAGTAGTTTAAGGGCTCGGTCACCCGTAGGCTACGAGCAGTACTTC.

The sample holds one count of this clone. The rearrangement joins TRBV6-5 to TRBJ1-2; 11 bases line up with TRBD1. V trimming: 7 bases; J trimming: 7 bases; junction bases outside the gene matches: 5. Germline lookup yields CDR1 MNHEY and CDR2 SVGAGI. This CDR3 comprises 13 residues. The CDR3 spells CASTNGQGAGYTF. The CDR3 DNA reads TGTGCCAGCACAAATGGACAGGGGGCTGGCTACACCTTC.

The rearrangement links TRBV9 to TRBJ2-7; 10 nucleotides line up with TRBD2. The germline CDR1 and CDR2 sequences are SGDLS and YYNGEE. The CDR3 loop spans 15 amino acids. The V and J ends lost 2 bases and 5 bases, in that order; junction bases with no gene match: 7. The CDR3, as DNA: TGTGCCAGCAGCGTGAGCGGGAGGGCCATCGACGAGCAGTACTTC. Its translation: CASSVSGRAIDEQYF.

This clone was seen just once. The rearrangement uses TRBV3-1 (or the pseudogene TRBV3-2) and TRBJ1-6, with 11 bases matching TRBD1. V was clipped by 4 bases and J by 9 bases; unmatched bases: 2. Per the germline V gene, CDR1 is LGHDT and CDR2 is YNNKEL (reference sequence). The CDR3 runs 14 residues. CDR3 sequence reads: CASSPGTGGSPLHF. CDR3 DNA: TGTGCCAGCAGCCCGGGGACAGGGGGTTCACCCCTCCACTTT.

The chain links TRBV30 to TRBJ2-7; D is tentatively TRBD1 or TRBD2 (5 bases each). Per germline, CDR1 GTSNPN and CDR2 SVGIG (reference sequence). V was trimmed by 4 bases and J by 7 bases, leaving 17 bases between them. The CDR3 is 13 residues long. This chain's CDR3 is CAWMRAGPGEQYF. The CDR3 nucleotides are TGTGCCTGGATGAGGGCAGGGCCTGGGGAGCAGTACTTC.

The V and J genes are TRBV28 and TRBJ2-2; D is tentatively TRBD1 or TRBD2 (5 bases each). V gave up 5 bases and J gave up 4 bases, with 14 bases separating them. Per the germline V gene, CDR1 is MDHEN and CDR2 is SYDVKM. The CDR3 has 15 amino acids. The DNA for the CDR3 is TGTGCCAGCAGTCAGGGCGGGTTTGCCACCGGGGAGCTGTTTTTT. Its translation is CASSQGGFATGELFF. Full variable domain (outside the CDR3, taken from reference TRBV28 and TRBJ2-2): DVKVTQSSRYLVKRTGEKVFLECVQDMDHENMFWYRQDPGLGLRLIYFSYDVKMKEKGDIPEGYSVSREKKERFSLILESASTNQTSMYLCASSQGGFATGELFFGEGSRLTVL.

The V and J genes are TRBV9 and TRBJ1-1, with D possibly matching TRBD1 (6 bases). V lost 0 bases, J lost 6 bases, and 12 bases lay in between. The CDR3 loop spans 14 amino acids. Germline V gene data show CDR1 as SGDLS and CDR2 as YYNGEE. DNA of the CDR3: TGTGCCAGCAGCGTAGCGTGGGCAGGGGCTGAAGCTTTCTTT. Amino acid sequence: CASSVAWAGAEAFF.

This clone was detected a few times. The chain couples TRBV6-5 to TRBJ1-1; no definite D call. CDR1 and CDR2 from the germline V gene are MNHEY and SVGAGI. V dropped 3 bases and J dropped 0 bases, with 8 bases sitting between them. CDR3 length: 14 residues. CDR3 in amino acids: CASSYRPMNTEAFF. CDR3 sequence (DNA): TGTGCCAGCAGTTATCGACCGATGAACACTGAAGCTTTCTTT.

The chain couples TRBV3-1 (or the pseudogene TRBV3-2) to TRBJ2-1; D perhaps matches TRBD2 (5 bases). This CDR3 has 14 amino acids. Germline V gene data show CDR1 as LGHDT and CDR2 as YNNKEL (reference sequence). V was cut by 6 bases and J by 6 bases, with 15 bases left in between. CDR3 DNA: TGTGCCAGCAGTCTACTAGGTGCTGGCAATGAGCAGTTCTTC. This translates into CASSLLGAGNEQFF.